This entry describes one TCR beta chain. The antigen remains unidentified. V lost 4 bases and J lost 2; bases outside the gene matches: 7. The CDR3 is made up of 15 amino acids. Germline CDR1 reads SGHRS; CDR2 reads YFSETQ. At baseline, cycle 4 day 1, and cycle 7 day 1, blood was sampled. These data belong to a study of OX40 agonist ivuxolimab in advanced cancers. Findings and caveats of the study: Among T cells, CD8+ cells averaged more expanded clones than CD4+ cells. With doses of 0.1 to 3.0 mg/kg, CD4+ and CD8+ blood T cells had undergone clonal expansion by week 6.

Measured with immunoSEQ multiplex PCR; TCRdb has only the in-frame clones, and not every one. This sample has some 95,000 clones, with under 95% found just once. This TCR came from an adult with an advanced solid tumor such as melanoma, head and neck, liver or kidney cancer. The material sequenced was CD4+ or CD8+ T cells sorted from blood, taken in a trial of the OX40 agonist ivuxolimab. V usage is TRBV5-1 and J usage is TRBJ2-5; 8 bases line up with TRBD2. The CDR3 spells CASSGASGLQETQYF. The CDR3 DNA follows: TGCGCCAGCAGCGGAGCTAGCGGGCTACAAGAGACCCAGTACTTC.